Listed here are 3 T cell receptor beta chains from one sample, sequenced in a study of blood T cell repertoires in COVID-19. The repertoire was sequenced with immunoSEQ multiplex PCR; TCRdb's copy has only in-frame clones and lacks some. The sample contains under 150,000 clones, roughly 80% of which appear only once. The source material was peripheral blood. The receptors come from a man aged 50-60 years with acute or convalescent COVID-19.

The chain uses TRBV5-1 and TRBJ2-2, with 7 nucleotides matching TRBD2. The CDR3 sequence is 16 residues long. Germline values: CDR1 SGHRS, CDR2 YFSETQ. J gave up 4 bases and V 1 base, and 7 bases lay outside the gene matches. In DNA form, the CDR3 reads TGCGCCAGCAGCTTGCAATCGGGGGGTCTCACCGGGGAGCTGTTTTTT. It translates to CASSLQSGGLTGELFF.

This chain uses TRBV2 with TRBJ1-1; 7 bases align to TRBD1. The length of the CDR3 is 13 residues. With 7 bases clipped from V and 5 bases from J, the junction kept 7 bases outside the gene matches. In germline, CDR1 is SNHLY, CDR2 FYNNEI. The CDR3, as DNA: TGTGCCAGCACCAGGGGGGCAGGTACTGAAGCTTTCTTT. This codes for CASTRGAGTEAFF.

The chain combines TRBV7-9 with TRBJ2-7; D is perhaps TRBD1 (7 bases). This CDR3 comprises 14 residues. V lost 4 bases and J lost 6, with 16 bases in between. Germline V gives CDR1 SEHNR, CDR2 FQNEAQ (reference sequence). The CDR3 spells CASSSDYRGLEQYF. The CDR3 DNA sequence: TGTGCCAGCAGCTCGGACTATAGGGGGCTCGAGCAGTACTTC.